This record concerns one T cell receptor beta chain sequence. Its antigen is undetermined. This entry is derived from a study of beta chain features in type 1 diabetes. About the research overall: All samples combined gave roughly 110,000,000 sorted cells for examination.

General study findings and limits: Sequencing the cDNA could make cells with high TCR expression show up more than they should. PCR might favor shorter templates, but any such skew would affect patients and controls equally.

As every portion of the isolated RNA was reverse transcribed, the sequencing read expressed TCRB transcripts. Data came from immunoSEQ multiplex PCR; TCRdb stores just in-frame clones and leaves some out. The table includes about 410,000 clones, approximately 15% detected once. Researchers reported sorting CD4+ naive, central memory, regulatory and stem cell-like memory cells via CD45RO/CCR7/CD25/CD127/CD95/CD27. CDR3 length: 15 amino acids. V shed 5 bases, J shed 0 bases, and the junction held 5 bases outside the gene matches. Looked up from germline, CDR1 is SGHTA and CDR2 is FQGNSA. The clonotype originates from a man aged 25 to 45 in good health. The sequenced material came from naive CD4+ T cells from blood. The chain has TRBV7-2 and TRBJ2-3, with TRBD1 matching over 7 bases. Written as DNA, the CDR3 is TGTGCCAGCAGCAGCAGGGGGAAAAGCACAGATACGCAGTATTTT. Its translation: CASSSRGKSTDTQYF.